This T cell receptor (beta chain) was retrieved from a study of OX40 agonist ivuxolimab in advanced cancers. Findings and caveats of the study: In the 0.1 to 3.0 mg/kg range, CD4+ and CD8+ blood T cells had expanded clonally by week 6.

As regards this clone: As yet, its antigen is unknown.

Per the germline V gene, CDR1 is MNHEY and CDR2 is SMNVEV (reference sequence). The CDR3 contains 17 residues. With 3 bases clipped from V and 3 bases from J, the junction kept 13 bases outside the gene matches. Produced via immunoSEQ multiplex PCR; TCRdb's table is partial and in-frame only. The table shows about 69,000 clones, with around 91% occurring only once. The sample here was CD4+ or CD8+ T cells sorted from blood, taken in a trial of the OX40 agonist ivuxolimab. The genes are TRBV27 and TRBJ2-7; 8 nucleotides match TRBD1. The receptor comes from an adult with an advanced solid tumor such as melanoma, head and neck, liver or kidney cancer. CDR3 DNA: TGTGCCAGCAGTTTTCTCTATGGGACAGGAGCTTTCTACGAGCAGTACTTC. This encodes CASSFLYGTGAFYEQYF.